The 8 T cell receptor beta chains reported below all come from one sample, sequenced in a study of shared clonotypes between healthy human individuals. Naive CD8 cells lacked CD45RO and underwent positive selection for CCR7, leaving out terminally differentiated effector memory CD45RA+ cells. The method was immunoSEQ multiplex PCR; TCRdb's version includes in-frame clones alone and lacks a portion of them. The table has roughly 2.1 million clones, about 93% seen once. The sequencing sample was made of naive CD8+ T cells from PBMCs. These receptors originate from a man aged 18 to 29 in good health. Some clones in this sample may be carry-over from other donors' samples.

The rearrangement links TRBV18 to TRBJ2-7; possibly TRBD1 for D (6 bases). The ends were cut back, 2 bases at V and 0 bases at J, with 14 bases in the middle. CDR3 size: 16 residues. Germline V gene sequence: CDR1 KGHSH, CDR2 LQKENI. The CDR3 sequence is CASSPYRAPGSYEQYF. DNA of the CDR3: TGTGCCAGCTCACCATACAGGGCCCCGGGCTCCTACGAGCAGTACTTC.

The chain carries TRBV27 and TRBJ2-1; 9 positions match TRBD2. Unmatched junction bases numbered 15, after V lost 2 bases and J lost 4 bases. CDR3 length: 19 residues. The germline CDR1 and CDR2 sequences are MNHEY and SMNVEV (reference sequence). The CDR3: CASSLRSQRREGAYNEQFF. The DNA for the CDR3 is TGTGCCAGCAGTTTACGGTCGCAACGGCGGGAGGGGGCTTACAATGAGCAGTTCTTC.

The rearrangement uses TRBV11-2 and TRBJ2-2; a possible D gene is TRBD1 (6 bases). V was clipped by 3 bases and J by 0 bases, with 14 bases between them. This CDR3 is built from 17 residues. Germline CDR1 SGHAT, CDR2 FQNNGV. This chain's CDR3 is CASSLGGQSSNTGELFF. The CDR3 DNA sequence: TGTGCCAGCAGCTTGGGCGGACAGAGCTCGAACACCGGGGAGCTGTTTTTT.

This CDR3 reads CASSSGGLPSYEQYF. CDR3 nucleotides: TGTGCCAGCAGCTCTGGCGGATTGCCTTCCTACGAGCAGTACTTC. J is TRBJ2-7 and V is TRBV7-8; D not resolved. The CDR3 loop spans 15 amino acids. Trimming took off 4 bases at V and 1 base at J, with 14 bases between the two ends. Per the germline V gene, CDR1 is SGHVS and CDR2 is FQNEAQ.

With respect to this clone: The junction does not match germline at one end; this may be a read error. CDR3 sequence reads: CASSLARGLSSTDTQYF. Written as DNA, the CDR3 is TGTGCCAGCAGTTTAGCCCGGGGCCTATCGAGCACAGATACGCAGTATTTT. V and J are TRBV7-6 and TRBJ2-3; D possibly matches TRBD1 or TRBD2 (5 bases each). Germline V CDR1 and CDR2: SGHVS, FNYEAQ. This CDR3 spans 17 amino acids.

The V call is TRBV4-1, the J call TRBJ2-5, with 11 bases identical to TRBD2. The CDR3 extends over 16 amino acids. The germline CDR1 and CDR2 sequences are MGHRA and YSYEKL. The J segment lost 0 bases and the V segment lost 1 base, leaving 1 base of the junction unmatched. The chain's CDR3 is CASSQVTSGNQETQYF. As DNA, the CDR3 is TGCGCCAGCAGCCAAGTGACTAGCGGGAACCAAGAGACCCAGTACTTC.

The chain combines TRBV7-9 with TRBJ1-2; unclear D gene. CDR1 is SEHNR, CDR2 FQNEAQ, per germline (reference sequence). The CDR3 runs to 14 residues. V was clipped by 8 bases and J by 8 bases, with 21 bases between them. The CDR3 DNA is TGTGCCAGCGGATACTCAAGAGACGGCTTAGGCTACACCTTC. It is translated as CASGYSRDGLGYTF. Full variable domain (rest looked up from reference TRBV7-9 and TRBJ1-2): DTGVSQNPRHKITKRGQNVTFRCDPISEHNRLYWYRQTLGQGPEFLTYFQNEAQLEKSRLLSDRFSAERPKGSFSTLEIQRTEQGDSAMYLCASGYSRDGLGYTFGSGTRLTVV.

This clone was seen only once. The V call is TRBV12-2, the J call TRBJ1-2. TRBV12-2 counts as a pseudogene. This CDR3 is built from 13 residues. Written as DNA, the CDR3 is TGTGCAAGTCGCTTACCGACGGATTATGACTACACCTTC. Its translation is CASRLPTDYDYTF.